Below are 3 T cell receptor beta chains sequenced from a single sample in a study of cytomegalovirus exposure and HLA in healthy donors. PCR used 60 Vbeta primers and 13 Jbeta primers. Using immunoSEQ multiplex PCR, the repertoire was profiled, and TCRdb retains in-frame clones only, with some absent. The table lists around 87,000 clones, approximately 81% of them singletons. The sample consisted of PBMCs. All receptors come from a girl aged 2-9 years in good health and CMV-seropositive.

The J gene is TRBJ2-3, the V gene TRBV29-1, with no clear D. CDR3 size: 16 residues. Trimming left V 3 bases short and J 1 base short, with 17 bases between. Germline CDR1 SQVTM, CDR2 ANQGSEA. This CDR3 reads CSVDLDGDPRTDTQYF. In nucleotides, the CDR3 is TGCAGCGTTGATCTAGATGGCGATCCTCGCACAGATACGCAGTATTTT.

The CDR3, as DNA: TGTGCCACCGGCGCGAGGGCGTCTAATGAAAAACTGTTTTTT. It encodes CATGARASNEKLFF. The gene calls are TRBV15 and TRBJ1-4; D ambiguous. Trimming took off 8 bases at V and 3 bases at J, with 13 bases between the two ends. The CDR3 spans 14 residues. In germline, CDR1 is LNHNV, CDR2 YYDKDF (reference sequence). Full variable domain (remainder filled in from reference TRBV15 and TRBJ1-4): DAMVIQNPRYQVTQFGKPVTLSCSQTLNHNVMYWYQQKSSQAPKLLFHYYDKDFNNEADTPDNFQSRRPNTSFCFLDIRSPGLGDTAMYLCATGARASNEKLFFGSGTQLSVL.

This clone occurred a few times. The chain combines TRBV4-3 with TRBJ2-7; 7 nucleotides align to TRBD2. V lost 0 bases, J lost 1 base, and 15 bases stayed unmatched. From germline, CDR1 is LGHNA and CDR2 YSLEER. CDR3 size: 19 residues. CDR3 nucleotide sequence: TGCGCCAGCAGCCAAGATCCCCTTGCTAGCGGTAATGCATCCTACGAGCAGTACTTC. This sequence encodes CASSQDPLASGNASYEQYF.